The 15 T cell receptor beta chains below were found in one sample sequenced in a study of T-cell memory formation after mild COVID-19. Using its own MiXCR run on the 5' RACE reads, TCRdb lists one record per CDR3 protein. Here the sample spans more than 300,000 distinct CDR3 sequences, about 20% being singletons. Sequencing input: PBMCs or a T cell subset sorted from them (not recorded which). These receptors all stem from a man aged 18 to 29 who had mild COVID-19 (a few samples of this study predate the infection). Cell type and time point are not known.

The chain recombines TRBV6-1 with TRBJ2-7, with 7 bases that match TRBD2. This CDR3 region has 18 residues. Germline CDR1 MNHNS, CDR2 SASEGT. Unmatched junction bases numbered 21, after V lost 8 bases and J lost 2 bases. The CDR3 DNA is TGTGCCAGCTCTACACCGACAACATGGGAGGGAGGGCCCTACGAGCAGTACTTC. Amino acids: CASSTPTTWEGGPYEQYF.

The chain employs TRBV19 and TRBJ2-5; 8 positions match TRBD1. V trimming: 4 bases; J trimming: 5 bases; junction bases outside the gene matches: 6. The germline CDR1 and CDR2 sequences are LNHDA and SQIVND (reference sequence). CDR3 length: 14 amino acids. The CDR3 DNA reads as TGTGCCAGTAGTACTCAGACAGGGGTGGAGACCCAGTACTTC. It is translated as CASSTQTGVETQYF.

J is TRBJ2-1 and V is TRBV4-1; TRBD2 matches at 10 bases. The V gene's germline CDR1 is MGHRA and CDR2 YSYEKL. The CDR3 is made up of 16 amino acids. V lost 0 bases to trimming and J lost 8 bases; unmatched junction nucleotides: 7. The CDR3 sequence: CASSQDPSGGADEQFF. CDR3 in DNA: TGCGCCAGCAGCCAAGATCCCAGCGGGGGGGCTGATGAGCAGTTCTTC.

The chain carries TRBV15 and TRBJ2-7; D tentatively reads TRBD1 or TRBD2 (5 bases each). V gave up 0 bases and J gave up 6 bases, with 15 bases separating them. Germline V lookup: CDR1 LNHNV, CDR2 YYDKDF (reference sequence). CDR3 size: 15 residues. CDR3: CATSRDLGRAGEQYF. The DNA for the CDR3 is TGTGCCACCAGCAGAGATCTTGGCAGGGCGGGCGAGCAGTACTTC.

This clonotype was found a few times. The gene calls are TRBV4-3 and TRBJ2-1; D is possibly TRBD1 or TRBD2 (5 bases each). This CDR3 spans 17 amino acids. Germline loops: CDR1 LGHNA, CDR2 YSLEER. Trimming pared 0 bases from V and 8 bases from J, leaving 20 bases between. The CDR3 sequence is CASSQDIGTLRVDEQFF. The CDR3 coding sequence is TGCGCCAGCAGCCAAGATATCGGGACCCTTCGTGTGGATGAGCAGTTCTTC.

V is TRBV6-2 or TRBV6-3 and J is TRBJ1-2; D remains unclear. Germline V lookup: CDR1 MNHEY, CDR2 SVGEGT. V was pared by 2 bases and J by 6 bases, with 1 base between. The CDR3 is 10 amino acids. The CDR3 region has the DNA TGTGCCAGCAGTTACCATGGCTACACCTTC. Protein sequence: CASSYHGYTF.

The V call is TRBV6-5, the J call TRBJ1-1; 9 bases map to TRBD1. This CDR3 has 14 residues. Unmatched junction bases numbered 9, after V lost 10 bases and J lost 3 bases. CDR1 is MNHEY and CDR2 is SVGAGI in the germline V gene. This CDR3 is CATGRTGEDTEAFF. CDR3 bases: TGTGCCACCGGACGGACAGGGGAAGACACTGAAGCTTTCTTT.

This clonotype appeared many times. The chain couples TRBV4-3 to TRBJ2-7; unclear D gene. V lost 0 bases and J lost 7, with 13 bases in between. Germline lookup yields CDR1 LGHNA and CDR2 YSLEER. The CDR3 sequence is 14 residues long. The CDR3 spells CASSQDGRGREQYF. The CDR3 nucleotides are TGCGCCAGCAGCCAAGATGGACGTGGTCGTGAGCAGTACTTC.

The V call is TRBV27, the J call TRBJ1-4; the D is unclear. The CDR3 totals 14 residues. Trimming took off 5 bases at V and 5 bases at J, with 12 bases between the two ends. Germline assignment: CDR1 MNHEY and CDR2 SMNVEV (reference sequence). The DNA for the CDR3 is TGTGCCAGCAGTGACACAGTGATGAATGAAAAACTGTTTTTT. This sequence encodes CASSDTVMNEKLFF.

This clonotype was counted only a few times. The rearrangement joins TRBV5-1 to TRBJ2-1; D gene uncertain. The CDR3 is made up of 14 amino acids. V was pared by 4 bases and J by 0 bases, with 8 bases between. CDR1 SGHRS and CDR2 YFSETQ come from the germline V gene. The CDR3 coding sequence is TGCGCCAGCAGCCCCCCTAGCTCCTACAATGAGCAGTTCTTC. Its translation is CASSPPSSYNEQFF.

This clonotype has just a few counts. The chain uses TRBV7-2 and TRBJ1-1; D gene uncertain. This CDR3 has 11 residues. Trimming took 5 bases from V and 8 from J, leaving 9 bases between them. The germline V gene encodes CDR1 SGHTA and CDR2 FQGNSA. Here the CDR3 reads CASSRQLEAFF. The CDR3 DNA sequence: TGTGCCAGCAGCCGCCAGTTAGAAGCTTTCTTT.

The chain joins TRBV6-2 or TRBV6-3 to TRBJ2-5, with D possibly being TRBD1 (5 bases). Between the trimmed V and J ends, which lost 2 bases and 5 bases, there was a span of 15 bases. The CDR3 is 15 amino acids. Germline CDR1 reads MNHEY; CDR2 reads SVGEGT. The CDR3 loop reads CASSYDSPQWETQYF. In DNA, the CDR3 is TGTGCCAGCAGTTACGACAGCCCTCAATGGGAGACCCAGTACTTC.

The chain couples TRBV7-8 to TRBJ2-3; 7 bases fit TRBD1. The CDR3 runs to 17 residues. Germline V gene data show CDR1 as SGHVS and CDR2 as FQNEAQ. V shed 1 base and J 6 bases; nucleotides not matched to a gene: 13. In DNA form, the CDR3 reads TGTGCCAGCAGCTTAGGCCCCGACAGGGTTGTTTTGGATACGCAGTATTTT. Encoded protein: CASSLGPDRVVLDTQYF.

J is TRBJ1-1 and V is TRBV7-3; D unresolved. Deletions cut 5 bases from V and 3 bases from J, with 13 bases between. This CDR3 comprises 14 residues. Per the germline V gene, CDR1 is SGHTA and CDR2 is FQGTGA. CDR3 loop: CASSPDQGHTEAFF. The CDR3 coding sequence is TGTGCCAGCAGCCCGGATCAAGGGCACACTGAAGCTTTCTTT.

This clonotype appeared a few times. The rearrangement uses TRBV7-9 and TRBJ1-5, with TRBD1 as a possible D gene (5 bases). CDR3 length: 15 amino acids. CDR1 and CDR2 (germline): SEHNR, FQNEAQ (reference sequence). V lost 5 bases and J 6 bases, leaving 17 bases between the germline ends. As DNA, the CDR3 is TGTGCCAGCAGCGCTCCCGGGGCCGGCAGTCAGCCCCAGCATTTT. This codes for CASSAPGAGSQPQHF.